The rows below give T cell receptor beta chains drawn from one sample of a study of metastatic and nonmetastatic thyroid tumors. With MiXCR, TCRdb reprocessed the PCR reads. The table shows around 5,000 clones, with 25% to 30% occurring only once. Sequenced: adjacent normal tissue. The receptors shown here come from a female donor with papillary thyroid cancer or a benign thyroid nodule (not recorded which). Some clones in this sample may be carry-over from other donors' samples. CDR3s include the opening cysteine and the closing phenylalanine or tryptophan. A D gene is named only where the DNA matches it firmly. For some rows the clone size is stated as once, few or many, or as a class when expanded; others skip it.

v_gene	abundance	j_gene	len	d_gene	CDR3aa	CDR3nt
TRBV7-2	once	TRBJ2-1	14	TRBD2	CASSILAGNNEQFF	TGTGCCAGCAGTATACTAGCGGGGAACAATGAGCAGTTCTTC
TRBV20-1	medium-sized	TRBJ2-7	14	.	CSARDPGTAYEQYF	TGCAGTGCTAGAGACCCCGGGACGGCCTACGAGCAGTACTTC
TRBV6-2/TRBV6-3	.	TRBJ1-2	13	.	CASSFYTDHSYTF	TGTGCCAGCAGTTTTTACACCGACCATAGCTACACCTTC
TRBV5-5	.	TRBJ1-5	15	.	CASSQTFGVYQPHHF	TGTGCCAGCAGCCAAACCTTCGGGGTCTATCAGCCCCACCATTTT
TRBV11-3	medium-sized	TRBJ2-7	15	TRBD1	CASSLEKDRRYEQYF	TGTGCCAGCAGCTTAGAAAAGGACAGGCGGTACGAGCAGTACTTC
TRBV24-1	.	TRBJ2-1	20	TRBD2	CATSDNQGLAGGTRNNEQFF	TGTGCCACCAGTGATAACCAGGGACTAGCGGGAGGAACCCGAAACAATGAGCAGTTCTTC
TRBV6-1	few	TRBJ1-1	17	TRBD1	CASIDLLAGGARCEAFF	TGTGCCAGCATTGATCTTCTTGCAGGGGGCGCAAGGTGTGAAGCTTTCTTT
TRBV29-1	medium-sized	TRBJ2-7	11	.	CSVGPGDEQYF	TGCAGCGTGGGACCGGGGGACGAGCAGTACTTC
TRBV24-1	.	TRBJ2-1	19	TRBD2	CATSDWGLAASGTYNEQFF	TGTGCCACCAGTGATTGGGGACTAGCGGCGTCTGGAACCTACAATGAGCAGTTCTTC
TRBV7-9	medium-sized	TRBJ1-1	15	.	CASSLHLNGDTEAFF	TGTGCCAGCAGCTTACACCTAAACGGGGACACTGAAGCTTTCTTT
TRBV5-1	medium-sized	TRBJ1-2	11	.	CASSLGGGYTF	TGCGCCAGCAGCTTGGGGGGGGGCTACACCTTC
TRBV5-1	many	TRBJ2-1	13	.	CARSWGWGNEQFF	TGCGCCCGCAGCTGGGGGTGGGGGAATGAGCAGTTCTTC
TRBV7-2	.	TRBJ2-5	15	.	CASSLVWGARETRYF	TGTGCCAGCAGCTTAGTTTGGGGGGCTCGAGAGACCCGATACTTC
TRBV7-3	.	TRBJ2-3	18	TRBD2	CASSLTQIAGGPTDTQYF	TGTGCCAGCAGCTTAACCCAAATAGCGGGAGGGCCAACAGATACGCAGTATTTT
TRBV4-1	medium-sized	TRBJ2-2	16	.	CASSQGGTINTGELFF	TGCGCCAGCAGCCAAGGAGGGACCATAAACACCGGGGAGCTGTTTTTT
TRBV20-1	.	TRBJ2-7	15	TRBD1	CSARGPTGRAYEQYF	TGCAGTGCTAGGGGCCCGACAGGGCGAGCCTACGAGCAGTACTTC
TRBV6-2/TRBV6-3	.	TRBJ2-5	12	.	CASRFVQETQCF	TGTGCCAGCAGGTTCGTTCAGGAGACCCAGTGCTTC
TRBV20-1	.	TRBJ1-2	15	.	CSAKEVGKPIYGYTF	TGCAGTGCGAAGGAGGTGGGGAAGCCGATTTATGGCTACACCTTC
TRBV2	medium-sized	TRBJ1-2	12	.	CASAGLRHGYTF	TGTGCCAGCGCTGGGTTGAGGCATGGCTACACCTTC
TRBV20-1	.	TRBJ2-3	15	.	CSASSTIGSTDTQYF	TGCAGTGCTAGTTCTACTATCGGGAGCACAGATACGCAGTATTTT
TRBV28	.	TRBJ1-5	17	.	CASKEWGGQGSNQPQHF	TGTGCCAGCAAGGAGTGGGGCGGGCAAGGTAGCAATCAGCCCCAGCATTTT
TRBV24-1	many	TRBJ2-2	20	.	CATSDSSVAGYIPNTGELFF	TGTGCCACCAGTGATTCATCAGTCGCAGGGTATATACCCAACACCGGGGAGCTGTTTTTT
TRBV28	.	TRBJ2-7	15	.	CASSSRLGFSYEQYF	TGTGCCAGCAGTTCCCGCCTAGGTTTCTCCTACGAGCAGTACTTC
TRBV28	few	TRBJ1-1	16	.	CASSFGQTPGGAEAFF	TGTGCCAGCAGTTTCGGACAGACCCCTGGGGGCGCTGAAGCTTTCTTT
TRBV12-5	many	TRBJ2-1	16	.	CASGLVLSLGYNEQFF	TGTGCTAGTGGTTTGGTACTCTCCCTAGGGTACAATGAGCAGTTCTTC
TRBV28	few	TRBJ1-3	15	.	CASSLVRSSGNTIYF	TGTGCCAGCAGTTTGGTCAGGAGCTCTGGAAACACCATATATTTT
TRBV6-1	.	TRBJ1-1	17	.	CASSDLLAGVARWKAFF	TGTGCCAGCAGTGATCTTCTTGCAGGGGTCGCAAGGTGGAAAGCTTTCTTT
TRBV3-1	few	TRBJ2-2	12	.	CASNQRAGEPFF	TGTGCCAGCAACCAGAGGGCTGGGGAGCCGTTTTTT
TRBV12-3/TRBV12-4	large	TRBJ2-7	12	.	CASSLGFYEQYF	TGTGCCAGCAGCCTAGGCTTTTACGAGCAGTACTTC
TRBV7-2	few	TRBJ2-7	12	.	CASSSFFTPQYF	TGTGCCAGCAGTTCTTTTTTTACCCCGCAGTACTTC
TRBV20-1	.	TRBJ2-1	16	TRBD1	CSASDRVWNSYNEQFF	TGCAGTGCTAGTGACAGGGTCTGGAATTCCTACAATGAGCAGTTCTTC
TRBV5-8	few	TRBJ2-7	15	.	CASSLPGTLGGEQYF	TGTGCCAGCAGCTTGCCCGGGACCTTGGGAGGCGAGCAGTACTTC
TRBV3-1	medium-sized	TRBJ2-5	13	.	CASSQEQRQTQYF	TGTGCCAGCAGCCAAGAGCAGCGTCAGACCCAGTACTTC
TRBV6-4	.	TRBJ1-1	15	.	CASSWVLLVSTEAFF	TGTGCCAGCAGCTGGGTCCTTCTGGTTTCCACTGAAGCTTTCTTT
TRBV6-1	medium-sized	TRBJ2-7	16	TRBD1	CASSGSGTGYIGEQYF	TGTGCCAGCAGTGGTTCCGGGACAGGGTATATTGGGGAGCAGTACTTC
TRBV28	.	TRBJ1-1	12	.	CASIIIGTEAFF	TGTGCCAGCATTATAATCGGTACTGAAGCTTTCTTT
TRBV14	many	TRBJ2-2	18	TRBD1	CASSQRRPGTGRTGELFF	TGTGCCAGCAGCCAAAGACGGCCCGGGACAGGGAGGACCGGGGAGCTGTTTTTT
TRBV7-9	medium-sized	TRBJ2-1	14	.	CASSLGVLRNEQFF	TGTGCCAGCAGCTTGGGAGTCTTGAGGAATGAGCAGTTCTTC
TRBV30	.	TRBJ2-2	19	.	CAWSVFGGAYYANTGELFF	TGTGCCTGGAGTGTATTCGGGGGCGCTTATTACGCGAACACCGGGGAGCTGTTTTTT
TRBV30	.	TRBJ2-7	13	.	CAWSVLAYPEQYF	TGTGCCTGGAGTGTACTTGCCTACCCCGAGCAGTACTTC
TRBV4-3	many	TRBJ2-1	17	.	CASSHTTVSSSYNEQFF	TGCGCCAGCAGCCACACGACAGTCTCGAGCTCCTACAATGAGCAGTTCTTC
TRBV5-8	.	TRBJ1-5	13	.	CASSGDIQQPQHF	TGTGCCAGCAGCGGGGACATCCAACAGCCCCAGCATTTT
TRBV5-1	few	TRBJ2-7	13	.	CASSPDEVYEQYF	TGCGCCAGCAGCCCCGACGAGGTCTACGAGCAGTACTTC
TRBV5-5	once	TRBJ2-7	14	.	CASSLGSIYYEQYF	TGTGCCAGCAGCTTAGGGTCTATCTACTACGAGCAGTACTTC
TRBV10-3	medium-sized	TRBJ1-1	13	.	CAIREDRNTEAFF	TGTGCCATCAGGGAGGACAGGAACACTGAAGCTTTCTTT
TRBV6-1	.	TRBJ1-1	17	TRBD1	CASSDLLAGGAWWEAFF	TGTGCCAGCAGTGATCTACTGGCAGGGGGCGCATGGTGGGAAGCTTTCTTT
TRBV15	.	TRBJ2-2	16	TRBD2	CATSGWGEGLGGELFF	TGTGCCACCAGCGGCTGGGGGGAGGGCCTCGGCGGGGAGCTGTTTTTT
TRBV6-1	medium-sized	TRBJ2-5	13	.	CALRRDGWETQYF	TGTGCCCTGCGACGGGACGGGTGGGAGACCCAGTACTTC
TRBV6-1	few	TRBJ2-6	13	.	CASRNSGANVLTF	TGTGCCAGCAGGAACTCTGGGGCCAACGTCCTGACTTTC
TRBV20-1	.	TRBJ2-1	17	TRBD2	CSALASGGTYSYNEQFF	TGCAGTGCTCTCGCTAGCGGGGGGACTTACTCCTACAATGAGCAGTTCTTC
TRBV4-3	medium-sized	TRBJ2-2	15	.	CASSPSYRLTGELFF	TGCGCCAGCAGCCCAAGTTATCGCCTTACCGGGGAGCTGTTTTTT
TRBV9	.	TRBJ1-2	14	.	CASSPRERVAGYTF	TGTGCCAGCAGCCCTCGCGAAAGGGTGGCTGGCTACACCTTC
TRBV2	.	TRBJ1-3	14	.	CASSESGTGNTIYF	TGTGCCAGCAGTGAATCAGGGACCGGAAACACCATATATTTT
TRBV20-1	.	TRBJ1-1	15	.	CSAGGTGQVNTEAFF	TGCAGTGCTGGGGGAACGGGGCAGGTGAACACTGAAGCTTTCTTT
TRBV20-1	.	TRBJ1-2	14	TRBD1	CSARKGTGTYGYTF	TGCAGTGCTAGAAAGGGGACAGGAACCTATGGCTACACCTTC
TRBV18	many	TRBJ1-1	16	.	CASSYRPGGGNTEAFF	TGTGCCAGCTCATACCGACCAGGTGGAGGAAACACTGAAGCTTTCTTT
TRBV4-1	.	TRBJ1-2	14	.	CASSQVGGAKGYTF	TGCGCCAGCAGCCAGGTGGGGGGCGCGAAAGGCTACACCTTC
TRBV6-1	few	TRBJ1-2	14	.	CASSEIGRTAGYTF	TGTGCCAGCAGTGAAATCGGACGAACCGCGGGCTACACCTTC
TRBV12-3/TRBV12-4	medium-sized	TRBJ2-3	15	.	CASSSGGLGTDTQYF	TGTGCCAGCAGTTCTGGGGGGCTTGGCACAGATACGCAGTATTTT
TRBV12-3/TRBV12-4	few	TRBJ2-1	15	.	CASAHNAAIDNEQFF	TGTGCCAGCGCCCATAATGCGGCCATAGACAATGAGCAGTTCTTC